This section outlines one T cell receptor (beta chain) sequence together with its context. This specimen belongs to a study of blood T cell repertoires in COVID-19. On the study more broadly: Sample material is recorded as cDNA or gDNA derived from T cells, B-cell-depleted T cells, or PBMCs.

The method was immunoSEQ multiplex PCR; TCRdb's version includes in-frame clones alone and lacks a portion of them. The sample records over 150,000 clones, approximately 84% being singletons. Unmatched junction bases numbered 12, after V lost 3 bases and J lost 2 bases. Germline lookup yields CDR1 GTSNPN and CDR2 SVGIG (reference sequence). There are 17 residues in the CDR3. V is TRBV30 and J is TRBJ1-5, with 8 bases that match TRBD1. The specimen sequenced was peripheral blood. This receptor was taken from an older woman with COVID-19, enrolled during active disease. The CDR3 sequence is CAWSGDRGIRGNQPQHF. In DNA, the CDR3 is TGTGCCTGGAGCGGAGACAGGGGAATTAGGGGCAATCAGCCCCAGCATTTT.